What follows are 20 T cell receptor beta chains derived from one specimen sequenced in a study of metastatic and nonmetastatic thyroid tumors. Patients had received no treatment of any kind before thyroid surgery. TCRdb re-analyzed the PCR reads through MiXCR. Among over 30,000 clones, approximately 16% were seen once, and the ten largest hold over 15%. Sequencing used blood. These receptors originate from a male donor with papillary thyroid cancer or a benign thyroid nodule (not recorded which). Some clones in this sample may be carry-over from other donors' samples.

This clone turned up a few times. At one end, the junction sequence differs from germline, possibly due to a read error. The rearrangement links TRBV6-1 to TRBJ1-2; unclear D gene. Looked up from germline, CDR1 is MNHNS and CDR2 is SASEGT. The CDR3 runs 13 residues. Here the CDR3 reads CASNGIFNCGYTF. The CDR3 bases are TGTGCCAGTAACGGCATCTTTAACTGTGGCTACACCTTC.

This clone was observed a handful of times. One junction end disagrees with the germline gene, perhaps due to a read error. The chain recombines TRBV28 with TRBJ2-2; 9 nucleotides match TRBD2. CDR1 is MDHEN and CDR2 is SYDVKM in the germline V gene. This CDR3 has 16 residues. The CDR3 DNA reads as TGTGCCAGCAGTTTAGGAGCTAGCGGGATAACCGGGGAGCTGTTTTTC. Amino acids: CASSLGASGITGELFF.

This clone has ten or more counts. The genes are TRBV5-1 and TRBJ2-1; 7 bases agree with TRBD2. Germline V gives CDR1 SGHRS, CDR2 YFSETQ. This CDR3 has 16 residues. Trimming cost V 0 bases and J 7 bases; bases outside gene matches: 10. CDR3 nucleotide sequence: TGCGCCAGCAGCTTGGCGCGGGCGGGAGTTTCAAATGAGCAGTTCTTC. Amino acid sequence: CASSLARAGVSNEQFF.

The sample holds many counts of this clone. This chain links TRBV6-1 with TRBJ1-2; TRBD1 aligns across 11 bases. The CDR3 extends over 16 amino acids. V shed 6 bases and J 7 bases; nucleotides not matched to a gene: 13. Germline values: CDR1 MNHNS, CDR2 SASEGT. CDR3 sequence: CASRAPLGQGVAGYTF. DNA of the CDR3: TGTGCCAGCAGAGCCCCCCTGGGACAGGGGGTAGCTGGCTACACCTTC.

The sample holds one count of this clone. Its ends do not fully match the called genes, so a read error is possible. The chain carries TRBV10-3 and TRBJ2-2; 8 bases are shared with TRBD1. CDR1 and CDR2 from the germline V gene are ENHRY and SYGVKD. The CDR3 runs to 14 residues. This chain's CDR3 is CAISDRGRTGALFF. The CDR3 region has the DNA TGTGCCATCAGTGACAGGGGGCGCACCGGGGCGCTGTTTTTT.

The chain employs TRBV5-6 and TRBJ1-2, with D maybe TRBD1 (6 bases). The germline V gene has CDR1 SGHDT and CDR2 YYEEEE. This CDR3 is built from 12 residues. Trimming pared 4 bases from V and 5 bases from J, leaving 9 bases between. CDR3 coding DNA: TGTGCCAGCAGCATTGGACAGTATGGCTACACCTTC. Translation gives CASSIGQYGYTF. Combining the CDR3 with reference TRBV5-6 and TRBJ1-2 gives the whole variable domain DAGVTQSPTHLIKTRGQQVTLRCSPKSGHDTVSWYQQALGQGPQFIFQYYEEEERQRGNFPDRFSGHQFPNYSSELNVNALLLGDSALYLCASSIGQYGYTFGSGTRLTVV.

This clone occurred many times. The rearrangement uses TRBV5-6 and TRBJ2-1; a weak D match, TRBD2 (5 bases). V lost 2 bases to trimming and J lost 6 bases, with 9 bases between them. This CDR3 spans 13 amino acids. Germline values: CDR1 SGHDT, CDR2 YYEEEE. The CDR3 region has the DNA TGTGCCAGCAGCTTTATGCTAGCCAATGAGCAGTTCTTC. Protein sequence: CASSFMLANEQFF.

This clone was detected ten times or more. One junction end disagrees with the germline gene, perhaps due to a read error. The chain links TRBV12-3 or TRBV12-4 to TRBJ1-5; 7 bases line up with TRBD1. The CDR3 consists of 15 residues. The CDR3 DNA is TGTGCCAGCAGTTTAGGTCAGGGGGTTGGTCAGCCCCGGCATTTT. Protein product: CASSLGQGVGQPRHF.

Ten or more counts support this clone. J is TRBJ1-4 and V is TRBV11-2; D possibly corresponds to TRBD1 (6 bases). The CDR3 contains 15 residues. The ends were cut back, 1 base at V and 7 bases at J, with 13 bases in the middle. Germline V gene data show CDR1 as SGHAT and CDR2 as FQNNGV. CDR3 DNA sequence: TGTGCCAGCAGCTTAGGGGCCAGGGGTGCTGAAAAACTGTTTTTT. Amino acids: CASSLGARGAEKLFF.

This clone was detected only a few times. At one end, the junction sequence differs from germline, possibly due to a read error. The CDR3 DNA reads as TGTGTCAGCGGTCCGGGACTAGCGGGACCCTCCAATCTTAACGAGCAGTACTTC. It yields the protein CVSGPGLAGPSNLNEQYF. The gene calls are TRBV27 and TRBJ2-7; the match to TRBD2 covers 13 bases. CDR3 length equals 18 residues. Germline CDR1 and CDR2: MNHEY and SMNVEV (reference sequence).

This clone was recorded at least ten times. V gene TRBV19 combines with J gene TRBJ1-2; D is ambiguous. V was clipped by 4 bases and J by 2 bases, with 5 bases between them. The CDR3 sequence is 12 residues long. CDR1 and CDR2 (germline): LNHDA, SQIVND (reference sequence). CDR3 amino acids: CASSNGNYGYTF. CDR3 bases: TGTGCCAGTAGTAATGGGAACTATGGCTACACCTTC.

Ten or more counts support this clone. With a much larger clone just one base away, this may be a read error. The genes are TRBV19 and TRBJ1-2; a possible D gene is TRBD1 (6 bases). V lost 4 bases and J 8 bases, leaving 20 bases between the germline ends. This CDR3 has 15 residues. Germline CDR1 LNHDA, CDR2 SQIVND (reference sequence). DNA of the CDR3: TGTGCCAGTAGTACCCGACGACAGGACCTAGGGGGCTACACCTTC. Residues: CASSTRRQDLGGYTF.

This chain joins TRBV6-2 or TRBV6-3 and TRBJ2-7, with TRBD1 matching 7 bases. This CDR3 region has 14 residues. Germline loops: CDR1 MNHEY, CDR2 SVGEGT. V lost 2 bases and J lost 5; bases outside the gene matches: 6. The CDR3, as DNA: TGTGCCAGCAGTTACCAGAGACAGGGCCACGAGCAGTACTTC. This codes for CASSYQRQGHEQYF.

The sample holds many counts of this clone. The chain combines TRBV7-9 with TRBJ2-1; TRBD2 agrees at 14 bases. V lost 5 bases, J lost 8 bases, and 8 bases stayed unmatched. This CDR3 has 16 residues. Germline CDR1 is SEHNR and CDR2 is FQNEAQ (reference sequence). The DNA of the CDR3 is TGTGCCAGCAGCATCGGGGGGACTAGCGGGGGAGATGAGCAGTTCTTC. Protein sequence: CASSIGGTSGGDEQFF.

The rearrangement joins TRBV5-4 to TRBJ2-7; 7 bases map to TRBD2. V lost 4 bases, J lost 7 bases, and 11 bases stayed unmatched. Germline assignment: CDR1 SGHNT and CDR2 YYREEE (reference sequence). CDR3 length: 14 amino acids. CDR3 region: CASSAGALGGEQYF. The CDR3 nucleotides are TGTGCCAGCAGCGCCGGGGCCCTGGGGGGGGAGCAGTACTTC.

With regard to this clone: An end of the junction does not agree with germline; a read error may underlie this. The chain employs TRBV5-1 and TRBJ2-7, with 10 bases identical to TRBD2. Germline lookup yields CDR1 SGHRS and CDR2 YFSETQ. This CDR3 has 16 residues. The CDR3 DNA reads TGCGCCAGCATCTTGGCCCCGGCTAGCGGGGGCTACGAGCAGTACTTC. It is translated as CASILAPASGGYEQYF. The full variable domain, with the rest looked up from reference TRBV5-1 and TRBJ2-7, is KAGVTQTPRYLIKTRGQQVTLSCSPISGHRSVSWYQQTPGQGLQFLFEYFSETQRNKGNFPGRFSGRQFSNSRSEMNVSTLELGDSALYLCASILAPASGGYEQYFGPGTRLTVT.

V usage is TRBV6-1 and J usage is TRBJ1-3; TRBD1 matches at 8 bases. This CDR3 spans 15 amino acids. V was clipped by 3 bases and J by 2 bases; unmatched bases: 3. CDR1 and CDR2 from the germline V gene are MNHNS and SASEGT. DNA for the CDR3: TGTGCCAGCAGTGACCACAGGGGGACTGGAAACACCATATATTTT. It translates to CASSDHRGTGNTIYF.

This clone was recorded at least ten times. This sequence joins TRBV5-7 and TRBJ2-1; D could derive from TRBD1 or TRBD2 (6 bases each). TRBV5-7 is designated an ORF whose function remains uncertain. The CDR3 is 16 residues long. Deletions cut 2 bases from V and 10 bases from J, with 22 bases between. CDR3 bases: TGTGCCAGCAGCTTAGGGGGAGGCCCTATCTTGGGGGAGCAGTTCTTC. Translating gives CASSLGGGPILGEQFF.

By share, this clone ranks as medium-sized. The J gene is TRBJ1-2, the V gene TRBV6-1, with D uncertain. Germline V gene lookup returns CDR1 MNHNS and CDR2 SASEGT. The CDR3 is 13 amino acids. V was pared by 3 bases and J by 4 bases, with 9 bases between. The CDR3 reads CASSEAGLYGYTF. CDR3 nucleotides: TGTGCCAGCAGTGAGGCCGGTCTCTATGGCTACACCTTC.

This clone was detected only a few times. Its ends do not fully match the called genes, so a read error is possible. The V gene is TRBV6-1, the J gene TRBJ2-2; tentatively, D is TRBD1 or TRBD2 (5 bases each). Germline V gene data show CDR1 as MNHNS and CDR2 as SASEGT. The CDR3 sequence is 16 residues long. CDR3 amino acids: CASSYGTEPNTWELFF. The CDR3 bases are TGTGCCAGCAGCTATGGGACGGAACCGAACACCTGGGAGCTGTTTTTT.